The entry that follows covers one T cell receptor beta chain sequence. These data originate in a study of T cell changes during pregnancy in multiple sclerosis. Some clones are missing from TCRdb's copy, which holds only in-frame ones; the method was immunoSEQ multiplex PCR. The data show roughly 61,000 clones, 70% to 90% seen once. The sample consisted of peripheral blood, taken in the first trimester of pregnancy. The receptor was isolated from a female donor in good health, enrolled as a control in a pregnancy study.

Here the CDR3 DNA reads TGTGCCTTAGACCAGGGTTATGGCTACACCTTC. Translated: CALDQGYGYTF. This chain connects TRBV30 to TRBJ1-2; possible D gene TRBD1, 5 bases. The germline CDR1 and CDR2 sequences are GTSNPN and SVGIG (reference sequence). This CDR3 has 11 residues. Trimming took off 7 bases at V and 5 bases at J, with 11 bases between the two ends.